This TCR beta chain appears in the sequencing data of a study of cytotoxic CD8 clonotypes in ibrutinib-treated CLL. On the study more broadly: Response samples were obtained once patients had received a median roughly 11 months of treatment, range 6 to 36. Findings of the study overall: Exceeding age-matched healthy donors, baseline clonality also tracked the counts of circulating CD8+ T cells. Clonality showed a rise at ibrutinib response that reversed toward baseline at progression.

TCRdb's table, derived via immunoSEQ multiplex PCR, lists solely in-frame clones and lacks some. The repertoire has more than 300,000 clones, just under 80% of them found once; the top ten carry 5% to 7%. With regard to this clone: Its antigen is still unknown.

The CDR3 is 15 amino acids. Unmatched junction bases numbered 8, after V lost 5 bases and J lost 5 bases. The V gene's germline CDR1 is SGHTA and CDR2 FQGNSA. This chain links TRBV7-2 with TRBJ2-5, with 10 bases identical to TRBD2. The sample in question was PBMCs, obtained before ibrutinib treatment. This receptor was identified in a human donor with chronic lymphocytic leukemia. The CDR3 loop is CASSQPSGGAETQYF. The CDR3 DNA is TGTGCCAGCAGCCAACCGAGCGGGGGGGCGGAGACCCAGTACTTC.